This T cell receptor beta chain comes out of a study of cytomegalovirus exposure and HLA in healthy donors. Although they were nominally healthy when sampled, donors likely had unrecorded immune exposures. This CDR3 comprises 15 residues. Looked up from germline, CDR1 is MGHRA and CDR2 is YSYEKL. The germline V and J ends were trimmed by 0 bases and 2 bases, with 10 bases remaining between them. 13 Jbeta primers and 60 Vbeta primers were used for the PCR. Clones were sequenced by immunoSEQ multiplex PCR, and TCRdb holds only the in-frame ones, with some missing. Among 120,000 to 150,000 clones listed, 60% to 85% were seen once.

Sample: PBMCs. The rearrangement joins TRBV4-1 to TRBJ2-5; tentatively, D is TRBD2 (6 bases). The clonotype was recovered from a middle-aged man in good health and CMV-seropositive. In nucleotides, the CDR3 is TGCGCCAGCAGCCAAGATACCAGCGGGCAAGAGACCCAGTACTTC. Translation: CASSQDTSGQETQYF.